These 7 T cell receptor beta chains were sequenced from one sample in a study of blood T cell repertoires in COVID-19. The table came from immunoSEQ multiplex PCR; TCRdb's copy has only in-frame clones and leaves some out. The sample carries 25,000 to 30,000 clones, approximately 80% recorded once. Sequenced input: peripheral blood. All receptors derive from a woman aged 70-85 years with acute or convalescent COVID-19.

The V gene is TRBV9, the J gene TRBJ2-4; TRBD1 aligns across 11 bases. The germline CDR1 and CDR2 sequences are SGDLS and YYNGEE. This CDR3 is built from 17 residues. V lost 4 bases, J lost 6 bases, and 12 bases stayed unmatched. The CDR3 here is CASSKDGTGGFGNIQYF. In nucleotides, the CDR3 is TGTGCCAGCAGCAAAGACGGGACAGGGGGTTTCGGAAACATTCAGTACTTC.

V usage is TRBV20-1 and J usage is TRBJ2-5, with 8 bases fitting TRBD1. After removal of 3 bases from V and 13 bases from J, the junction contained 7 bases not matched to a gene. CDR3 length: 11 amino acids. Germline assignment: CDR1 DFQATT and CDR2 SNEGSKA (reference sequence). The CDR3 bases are TGCAGTGCTAGCGACCCCGGGACAGGGTACTTC. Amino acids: CSASDPGTGYF.

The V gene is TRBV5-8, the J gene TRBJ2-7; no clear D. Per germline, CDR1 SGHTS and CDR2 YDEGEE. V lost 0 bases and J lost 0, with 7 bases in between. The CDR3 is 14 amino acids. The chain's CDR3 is CASSLGRFSYEQYF. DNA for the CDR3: TGTGCCAGCAGCTTGGGGCGGTTCTCCTACGAGCAGTACTTC.

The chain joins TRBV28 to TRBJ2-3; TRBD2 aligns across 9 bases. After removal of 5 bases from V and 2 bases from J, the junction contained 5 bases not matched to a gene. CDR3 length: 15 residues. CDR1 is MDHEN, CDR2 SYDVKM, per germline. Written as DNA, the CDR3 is TGTGCCAGCAGTGTTGCGGGGGGGTTCACAGATACGCAGTATTTT. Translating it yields CASSVAGGFTDTQYF.

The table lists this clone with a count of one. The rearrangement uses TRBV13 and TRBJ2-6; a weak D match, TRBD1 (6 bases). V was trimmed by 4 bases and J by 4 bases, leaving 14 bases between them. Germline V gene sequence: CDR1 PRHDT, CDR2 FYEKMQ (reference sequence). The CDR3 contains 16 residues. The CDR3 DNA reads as TGTGCCAGCAGCTCTCCCACAGGGACCGGGGCCAACGTCCTGACTTTC. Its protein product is CASSSPTGTGANVLTF.

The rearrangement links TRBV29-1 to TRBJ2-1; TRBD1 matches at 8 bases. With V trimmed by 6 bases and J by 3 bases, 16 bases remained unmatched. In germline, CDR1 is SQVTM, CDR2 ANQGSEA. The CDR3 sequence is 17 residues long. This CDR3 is CSVAPHQGQVHYNEQFF. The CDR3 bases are TGCAGCGTCGCACCTCACCAGGGACAGGTCCACTACAATGAGCAGTTCTTC.

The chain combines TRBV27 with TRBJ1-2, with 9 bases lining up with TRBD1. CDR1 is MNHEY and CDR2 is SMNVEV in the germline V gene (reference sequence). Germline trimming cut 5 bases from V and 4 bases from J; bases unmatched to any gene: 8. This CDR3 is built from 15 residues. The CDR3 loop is CASSPGQGRAYGYTF. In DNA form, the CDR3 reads TGTGCCAGCAGTCCCGGACAGGGGAGGGCCTATGGCTACACCTTC.